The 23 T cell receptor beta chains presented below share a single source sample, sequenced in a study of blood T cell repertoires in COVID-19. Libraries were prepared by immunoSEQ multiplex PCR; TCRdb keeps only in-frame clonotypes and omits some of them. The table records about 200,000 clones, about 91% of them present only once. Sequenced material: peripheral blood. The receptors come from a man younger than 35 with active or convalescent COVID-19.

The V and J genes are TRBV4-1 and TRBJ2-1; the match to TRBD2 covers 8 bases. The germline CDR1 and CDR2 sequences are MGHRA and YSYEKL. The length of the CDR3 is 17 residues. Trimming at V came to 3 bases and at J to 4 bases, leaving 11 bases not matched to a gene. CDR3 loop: CASSHPVGRGGYNEQFF. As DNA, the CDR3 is TGCGCCAGCAGCCACCCCGTGGGCCGCGGGGGGTACAATGAGCAGTTCTTC.

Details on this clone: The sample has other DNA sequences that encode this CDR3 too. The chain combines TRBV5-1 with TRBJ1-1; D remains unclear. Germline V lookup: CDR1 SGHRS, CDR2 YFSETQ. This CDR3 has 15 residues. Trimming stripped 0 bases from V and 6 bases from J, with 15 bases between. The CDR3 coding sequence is TGCGCCAGCAGCTTGGATTCTCCCGGGAAGGCTGAAGCTTTCTTT. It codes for CASSLDSPGKAEAFF.

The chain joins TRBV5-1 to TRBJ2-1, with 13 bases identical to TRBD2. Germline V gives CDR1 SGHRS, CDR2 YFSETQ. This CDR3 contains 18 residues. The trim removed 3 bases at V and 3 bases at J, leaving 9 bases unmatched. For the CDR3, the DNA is TGCGCCAGCAGCTCGACACTAGCGGGAGGGACGGGCTACAATGAGCAGTTCTTC. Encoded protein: CASSSTLAGGTGYNEQFF.

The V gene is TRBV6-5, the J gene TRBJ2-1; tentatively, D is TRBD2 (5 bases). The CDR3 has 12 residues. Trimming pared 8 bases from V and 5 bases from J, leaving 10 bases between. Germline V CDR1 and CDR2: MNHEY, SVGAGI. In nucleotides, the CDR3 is TGTGCCAGCGTCGGAGCGGACAATGAGCAGTTCTTC. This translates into CASVGADNEQFF.

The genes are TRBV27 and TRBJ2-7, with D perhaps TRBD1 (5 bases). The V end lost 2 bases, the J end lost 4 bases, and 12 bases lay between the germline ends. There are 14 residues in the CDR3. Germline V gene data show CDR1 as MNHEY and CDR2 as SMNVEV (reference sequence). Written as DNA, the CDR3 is TGTGCCAGCAGTTTAACAGACACAGGATACGAGCAGTACTTC. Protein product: CASSLTDTGYEQYF.

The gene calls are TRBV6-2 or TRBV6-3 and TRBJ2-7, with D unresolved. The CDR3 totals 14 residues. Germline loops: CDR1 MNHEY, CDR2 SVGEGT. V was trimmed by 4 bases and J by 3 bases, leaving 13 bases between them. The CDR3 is CASSSRNQNYEQYF. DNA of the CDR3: TGTGCCAGCAGTTCGAGGAACCAGAACTACGAGCAGTACTTC.

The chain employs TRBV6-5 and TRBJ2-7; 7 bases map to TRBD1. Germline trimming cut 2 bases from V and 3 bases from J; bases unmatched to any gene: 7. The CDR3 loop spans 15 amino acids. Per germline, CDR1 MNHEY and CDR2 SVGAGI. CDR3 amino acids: CASSYKRGRGYEQYF. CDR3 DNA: TGTGCCAGCAGTTACAAGAGGGGGCGCGGCTACGAGCAGTACTTC.

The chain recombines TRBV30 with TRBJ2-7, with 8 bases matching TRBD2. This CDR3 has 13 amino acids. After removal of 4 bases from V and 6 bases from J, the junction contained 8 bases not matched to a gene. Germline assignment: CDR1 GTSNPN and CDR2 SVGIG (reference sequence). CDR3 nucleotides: TGTGCCTGGACCATCACAGCGGGAGTCGAGCAGTACTTC. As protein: CAWTITAGVEQYF.

CDR3 region: CASTGLAGVIVEQFF. CDR3 nucleotides: TGTGCCAGTACCGGACTAGCGGGAGTAATTGTTGAGCAGTTCTTC. The chain joins TRBV19 to TRBJ2-1; 13 positions agree with TRBD2. The CDR3 length is 15 residues. Trimming took 7 bases from V and 9 from J; bases not matched to a gene: 9. Germline V lookup: CDR1 LNHDA, CDR2 SQIVND (reference sequence).

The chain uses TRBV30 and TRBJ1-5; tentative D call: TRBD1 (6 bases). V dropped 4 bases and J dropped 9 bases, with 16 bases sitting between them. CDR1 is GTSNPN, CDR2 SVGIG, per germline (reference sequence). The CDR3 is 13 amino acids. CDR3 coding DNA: TGTGCCTGGAACACCTTACAGGGCGGGCCCCAGCATTTT. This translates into CAWNTLQGGPQHF.

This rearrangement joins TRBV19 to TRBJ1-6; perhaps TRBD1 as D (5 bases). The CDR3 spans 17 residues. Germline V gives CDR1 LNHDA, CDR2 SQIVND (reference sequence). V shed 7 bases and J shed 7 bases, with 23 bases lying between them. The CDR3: CASTSGRTLNWNSPLHF. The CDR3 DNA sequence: TGTGCCAGTACCTCAGGGAGGACATTAAATTGGAATTCACCCCTCCACTTT.

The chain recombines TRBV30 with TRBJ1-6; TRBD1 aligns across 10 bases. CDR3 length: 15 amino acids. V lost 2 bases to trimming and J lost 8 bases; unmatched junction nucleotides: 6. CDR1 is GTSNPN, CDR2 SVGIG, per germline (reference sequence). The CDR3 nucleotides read TGTGCCTGGAGTACAGGGACAGGGGATTATTCACCCCTCCACTTT. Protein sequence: CAWSTGTGDYSPLHF.

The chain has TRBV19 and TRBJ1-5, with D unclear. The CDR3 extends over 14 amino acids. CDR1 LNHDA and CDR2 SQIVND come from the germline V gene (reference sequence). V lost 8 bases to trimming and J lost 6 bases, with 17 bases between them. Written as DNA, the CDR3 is TGTGCCAGTTCCTTCCTCCAGGTGGGTCAGCCCCAGCATTTT. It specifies CASSFLQVGQPQHF.

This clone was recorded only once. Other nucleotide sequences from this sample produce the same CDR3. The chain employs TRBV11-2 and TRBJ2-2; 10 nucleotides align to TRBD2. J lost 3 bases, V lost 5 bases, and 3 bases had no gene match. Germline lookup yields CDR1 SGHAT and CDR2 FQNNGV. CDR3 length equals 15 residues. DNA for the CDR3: TGTGCCAGCAGCGAGACTAGCGGGTACACCGGGGAGCTGTTTTTT. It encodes CASSETSGYTGELFF.

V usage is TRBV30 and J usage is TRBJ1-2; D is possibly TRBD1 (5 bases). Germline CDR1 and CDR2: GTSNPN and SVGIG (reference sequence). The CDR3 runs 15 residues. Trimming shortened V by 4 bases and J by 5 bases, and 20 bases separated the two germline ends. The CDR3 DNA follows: TGTGCCTGGAACTCCGGGGGGACGTCTACTTATGGCTACACCTTC. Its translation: CAWNSGGTSTYGYTF.

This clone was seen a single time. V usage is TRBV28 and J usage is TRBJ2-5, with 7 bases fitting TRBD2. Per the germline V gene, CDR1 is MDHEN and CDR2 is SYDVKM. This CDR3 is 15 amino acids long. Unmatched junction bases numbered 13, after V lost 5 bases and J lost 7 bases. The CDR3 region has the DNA TGTGCCAGCAGTGCCTTAGCGGGTTTAACGGGGACCCAGTACTTC. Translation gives CASSALAGLTGTQYF.

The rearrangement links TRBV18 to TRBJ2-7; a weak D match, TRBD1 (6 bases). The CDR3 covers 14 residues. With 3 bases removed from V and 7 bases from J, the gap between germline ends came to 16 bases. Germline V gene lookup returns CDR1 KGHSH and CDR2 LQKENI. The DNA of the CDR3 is TGTGCCAGCTCACCCAAGGAACAGGGTTGGGAGCAGTACTTC. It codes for CASSPKEQGWEQYF.

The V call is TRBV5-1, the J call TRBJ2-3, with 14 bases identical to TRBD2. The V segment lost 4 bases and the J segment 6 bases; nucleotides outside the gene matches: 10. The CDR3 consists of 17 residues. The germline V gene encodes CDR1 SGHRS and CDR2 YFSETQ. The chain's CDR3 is CASSKGLAGDHWDTQYF. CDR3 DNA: TGCGCCAGCAGCAAGGGACTAGCGGGAGATCATTGGGATACGCAGTATTTT. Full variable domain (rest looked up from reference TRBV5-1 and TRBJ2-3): KAGVTQTPRYLIKTRGQQVTLSCSPISGHRSVSWYQQTPGQGLQFLFEYFSETQRNKGNFPGRFSGRQFSNSRSEMNVSTLELGDSALYLCASSKGLAGDHWDTQYFGPGTRLTVL.

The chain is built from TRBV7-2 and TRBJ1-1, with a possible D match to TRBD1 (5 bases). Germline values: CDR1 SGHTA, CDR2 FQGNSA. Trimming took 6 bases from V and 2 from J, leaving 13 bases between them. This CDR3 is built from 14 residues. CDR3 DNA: TGTGCCAGCAGTCCCAACGGGGGAAACACTGAAGCTTTCTTT. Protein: CASSPNGGNTEAFF.

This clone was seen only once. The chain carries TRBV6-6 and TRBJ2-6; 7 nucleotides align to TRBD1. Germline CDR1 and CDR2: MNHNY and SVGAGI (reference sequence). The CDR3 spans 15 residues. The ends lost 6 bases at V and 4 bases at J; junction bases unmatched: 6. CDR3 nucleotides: TGTGCCAGCAGGCGACAGGGAACCGGGGCCAACGTCCTGACTTTC. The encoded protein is CASRRQGTGANVLTF.

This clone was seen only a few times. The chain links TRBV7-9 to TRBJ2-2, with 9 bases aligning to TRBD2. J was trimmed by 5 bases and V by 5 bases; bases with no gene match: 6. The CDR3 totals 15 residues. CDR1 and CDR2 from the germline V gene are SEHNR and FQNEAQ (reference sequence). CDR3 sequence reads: CASSRKAGGTGELFF. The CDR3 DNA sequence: TGTGCCAGCAGCCGAAAAGCGGGAGGAACCGGGGAGCTGTTTTTT. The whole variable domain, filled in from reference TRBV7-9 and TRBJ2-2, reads DTGVSQNPRHKITKRGQNVTFRCDPISEHNRLYWYRQTLGQGPEFLTYFQNEAQLEKSRLLSDRFSAERPKGSFSTLEIQRTEQGDSAMYLCASSRKAGGTGELFFGEGSRLTVL.

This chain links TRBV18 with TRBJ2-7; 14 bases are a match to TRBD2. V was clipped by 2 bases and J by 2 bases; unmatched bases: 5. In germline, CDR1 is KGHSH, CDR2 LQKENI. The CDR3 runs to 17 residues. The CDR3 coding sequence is TGTGCCAGCTCACCAACTCTGGGACTAGCGGGAGCCTACGAGCAGTACTTC. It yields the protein CASSPTLGLAGAYEQYF.

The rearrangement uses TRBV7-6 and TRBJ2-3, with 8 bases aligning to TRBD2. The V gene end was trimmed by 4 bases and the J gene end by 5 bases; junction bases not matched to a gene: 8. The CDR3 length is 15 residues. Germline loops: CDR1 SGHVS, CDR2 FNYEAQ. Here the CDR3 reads CASSSGTSRGDTQYF. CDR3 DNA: TGTGCCAGCAGCTCTGGGACTAGTAGGGGAGATACGCAGTATTTT.